These 28 T cell receptor beta chains share one sample of origin, sequenced in a study of T cell responses to AZD1222 COVID-19 vaccine. Only in-frame clones appear in the TCRdb table, and some are missing; sequencing was by immunoSEQ multiplex PCR. The table has about 150,000 clones, 80% to 95% seen once. The sample consisted of peripheral blood, taken 28 days after the second AZD1222 dose. Every receptor here comes from an adult who received the AZD1222 COVID-19 vaccine.

The CDR3 sequence is CATSGGTGEDEKLFF. The CDR3, as DNA: TGTGCCACCAGTGGTGGGACAGGAGAGGATGAAAAACTGTTTTTT. The chain links TRBV24-1 to TRBJ1-4; 8 positions agree with TRBD1. Germline lookup yields CDR1 KGHDR and CDR2 SFDVKD. With V trimmed by 5 bases and J by 6 bases, 7 bases remained unmatched. This CDR3 spans 15 amino acids.

J is TRBJ2-1 and V is TRBV2; TRBD1 might be the D (5 bases). Germline CDR1 is SNHLY and CDR2 is FYNNEI. The CDR3 extends over 14 amino acids. The germline V and J ends were trimmed by 6 bases and 3 bases, with 12 bases remaining between them. The CDR3 is CASRSDRNYNEQFF. In DNA, the CDR3 is TGTGCCAGCAGGTCAGACAGAAACTACAATGAGCAGTTCTTC.

The genes are TRBV28 and TRBJ2-7; D uncertain. The germline CDR1 and CDR2 sequences are MDHEN and SYDVKM. Trimming pared 8 bases from V and 6 bases from J, leaving 14 bases between. This CDR3 contains 12 residues. The chain's CDR3 is CASQRAGFEQYF. CDR3 nucleotides: TGTGCCAGCCAACGGGCAGGTTTCGAGCAGTACTTC.

This chain links TRBV5-6 with TRBJ1-4, with D maybe TRBD1 (5 bases). The V and J ends lost 4 bases and 1 base respectively, with 14 bases between them. Looked up from germline, CDR1 is SGHDT and CDR2 is YYEEEE. This CDR3 has 16 residues. CDR3 in DNA: TGTGCCAGCAGCGCCCCGACTGGGGGAACTAATGAAAAACTGTTTTTT. It is translated as CASSAPTGGTNEKLFF. Together with reference TRBV5-6 and TRBJ1-4, the CDR3 gives the full variable domain: DAGVTQSPTHLIKTRGQQVTLRCSPKSGHDTVSWYQQALGQGPQFIFQYYEEEERQRGNFPDRFSGHQFPNYSSELNVNALLLGDSALYLCASSAPTGGTNEKLFFGSGTQLSVL.

The chain has TRBV7-2 and TRBJ1-5, with a tentative D call TRBD1 (6 bases). Trimming removed 8 bases at V and 0 bases at J, with 8 bases between. CDR3 size: 13 residues. Germline CDR1 and CDR2: SGHTA and FQGNSA. The CDR3 spells CASGDTSNQPQHF. The CDR3 DNA is TGTGCCAGCGGGGACACTAGCAATCAGCCCCAGCATTTT.

V gene TRBV27 combines with J gene TRBJ1-2, with a tentative D call TRBD1 (5 bases). Germline V gives CDR1 MNHEY, CDR2 SMNVEV (reference sequence). There are 14 residues in the CDR3. Trimming pared 5 bases from V and 4 bases from J, leaving 14 bases between. The CDR3 loop reads CASSNPGGSYGYTF. CDR3 in DNA: TGTGCCAGCAGTAACCCCGGGGGGAGCTATGGCTACACCTTC.

This chain connects TRBV7-2 to TRBJ1-5; 10 bases map to TRBD1. The CDR3 has 17 amino acids. V was pared by 1 base and J by 6 bases, with 9 bases of the junction left unmatched. Germline V gene data show CDR1 as SGHTA and CDR2 as FQGNSA. In DNA form, the CDR3 reads TGTGCCAGCAGCTTAGATCATCCGGGACAGGGGCGTCAGCCCCAGCATTTT. Protein sequence: CASSLDHPGQGRQPQHF.

The genes are TRBV19 and TRBJ2-2; D is ambiguous. Germline CDR1 and CDR2: LNHDA and SQIVND (reference sequence). This CDR3 has 13 residues. The V end lost 3 bases, the J end lost 6 bases, and 8 bases lay between the germline ends. Here the CDR3 DNA reads TGTGCCAGTAGTATGTTGGAGCCCGGGGAGCTGTTTTTT. Translation gives CASSMLEPGELFF.

This sequence joins TRBV18 and TRBJ2-4; D might be TRBD1 (5 bases). V gave up 3 bases and J gave up 3 bases, with 15 bases separating them. This CDR3 spans 16 amino acids. CDR1 and CDR2 (germline): KGHSH, LQKENI. The CDR3: CASSPSQPGIKNIQYF. The CDR3 DNA reads TGTGCCAGCTCACCGAGCCAGCCAGGGATCAAAAACATTCAGTACTTC. Full variable domain (missing parts from reference TRBV18 and TRBJ2-4): NAGVMQNPRHLVRRRGQEARLRCSPMKGHSHVYWYRQLPEEGLKFMVYLQKENIIDESGMPKERFSAEFPKEGPSILRIQQVVRGDSAAYFCASSPSQPGIKNIQYFGAGTRLSVL.

The rearrangement uses TRBV10-3 and TRBJ1-3, with D uncertain. Germline lookup yields CDR1 ENHRY and CDR2 SYGVKD. The V end was cut by 6 bases, the J end by 0 bases, with 12 bases between. The length of the CDR3 is 15 residues. The CDR3 is CAIRPSPFSGNTIYF. The CDR3 DNA sequence: TGTGCCATCAGACCTTCACCGTTCTCTGGAAACACCATATATTTT.

The chain has TRBV21-1 and TRBJ1-1; the table's D call, TRBD1, was not checked against the DNA. TRBV21-1 is labeled a pseudogene. The CDR3 is 18 residues long. CDR3 sequence (DNA): TGTGCCAGCAGCAAAGCGCCGGGGAGGACAGGGTTTCCCCCGAGAGCTTTCTTT. It codes for CASSKAPGRTGFPPRAFF.

The J gene is TRBJ2-5, the V gene TRBV11-1; 8 nucleotides align to TRBD1. CDR3 length equals 16 residues. CDR1 is SGHAT and CDR2 is FQDESV in the germline V gene (reference sequence). With 5 bases clipped from V and 4 bases from J, the junction kept 12 bases outside the gene matches. In nucleotides, the CDR3 is TGTGCCAGCAGCCTCCGCCAGGGGGCTGCGGGAGAGACCCAGTACTTC. It is translated as CASSLRQGAAGETQYF.

J is TRBJ2-5 and V is TRBV7-9; 10 positions match TRBD2. V shed 3 bases and J 4 bases; nucleotides not matched to a gene: 14. CDR3 length: 18 residues. Germline CDR1 SEHNR, CDR2 FQNEAQ (reference sequence). This chain's CDR3 is CASSFRGLLAGRGETQYF. CDR3 DNA: TGTGCCAGCAGCTTTCGGGGACTACTAGCGGGACGGGGAGAGACCCAGTACTTC.

The rearrangement uses TRBV3-1 (or the pseudogene TRBV3-2) and TRBJ1-3, with 7 bases lining up with TRBD1. The germline V gene has CDR1 LGHDT and CDR2 YNNKEL (reference sequence). This CDR3 is 18 amino acids long. The ends lost 5 bases at V and 1 base at J; junction bases unmatched: 14. The CDR3 region is CASSELLQGLGSGNTIYF. CDR3 coding DNA: TGTGCCAGCAGCGAACTTCTACAGGGGTTGGGTTCTGGAAACACCATATATTTT.

The chain employs TRBV6-2 or TRBV6-3 and TRBJ2-3; D uncertain. V dropped 5 bases and J dropped 2 bases, with 11 bases sitting between them. This CDR3 is built from 14 residues. From germline, CDR1 is MNHEY and CDR2 SVGEGT. In DNA form, the CDR3 reads TGTGCCAGCAGTAGGCCTGGGATCACAGATACGCAGTATTTT. Its protein product is CASSRPGITDTQYF.

The chain combines TRBV27 with TRBJ1-1; 7 nucleotides match TRBD1. Germline loops: CDR1 MNHEY, CDR2 SMNVEV (reference sequence). V shed 0 bases, J shed 7 bases, and the junction held 5 bases outside the gene matches. This CDR3 is built from 14 residues. As DNA, the CDR3 is TGTGCCAGCAGTTTATCCCGTGGACAGGATGAAGCTTTCTTT. It codes for CASSLSRGQDEAFF.

This chain links TRBV5-1 with TRBJ2-7; D is unclear. V lost 2 bases, J lost 0 bases, and 15 bases lay in between. The length of the CDR3 is 16 residues. The germline V gene has CDR1 SGHRS and CDR2 YFSETQ. CDR3 nucleotide sequence: TGCGCCAGCAGCTTAAACAGACAAACGAGCTCCTACGAGCAGTACTTC. It yields the protein CASSLNRQTSSYEQYF.

This rearrangement joins TRBV3-1 (or the pseudogene TRBV3-2) to TRBJ1-4, with D tentatively TRBD1 (5 bases). Germline V gene lookup returns CDR1 LGHDT and CDR2 YNNKEL (reference sequence). The V gene lost 5 bases and the J gene lost 6 bases, with 19 bases spanning the gap. The CDR3 sequence is 16 residues long. The CDR3 reads CASSEGSGQGYEKLFF. The DNA of the CDR3 is TGTGCCAGCAGCGAAGGTTCCGGTCAGGGTTATGAAAAACTGTTTTTT.

This sequence joins TRBV6-1 and TRBJ2-7; no reliable D call. Germline V gene sequence: CDR1 MNHNS, CDR2 SASEGT. This CDR3 region has 15 residues. V lost 2 bases to trimming and J lost 1 base, with 12 bases between them. CDR3 nucleotides: TGTGCCAGCAGTGAAACCTGGGCGGTATCCTACGAGCAGTACTTC. As protein: CASSETWAVSYEQYF.

The V call is TRBV19, the J call TRBJ1-1; D gene uncertain. Trimming took 6 bases from V and 2 from J, leaving 13 bases between them. Germline V CDR1 and CDR2: LNHDA, SQIVND (reference sequence). This CDR3 spans 14 amino acids. In nucleotides, the CDR3 is TGTGCCAGTAGCCCCCGACACTTCAACACTGAAGCTTTCTTT. It translates to CASSPRHFNTEAFF.

V and J are TRBV29-1 and TRBJ1-2, with 8 bases identical to TRBD1. The CDR3 runs to 14 residues. J was trimmed by 5 bases and V by 7 bases; bases with no gene match: 12. CDR1 is SQVTM, CDR2 ANQGSEA, per germline. The CDR3 DNA reads as TGCAGCGACCTAAGAGTAACAGGGGGTTATGGCTACACCTTC. It encodes CSDLRVTGGYGYTF.

V is TRBV11-2 and J is TRBJ2-3; TRBD2 matches 9 bases. Trimming removed 5 bases from V and 7 bases from J; junction bases left unmatched: 13. From germline, CDR1 is SGHAT and CDR2 FQNNGV. This CDR3 region has 16 residues. For the CDR3, the DNA is TGTGCCAGCAGCCGATCCATTGGGGCGGGAGGGTATACGCAGTATTTT. This codes for CASSRSIGAGGYTQYF.

The V and J genes are TRBV7-3 and TRBJ2-1; D gene unclear. Germline V gives CDR1 SGHTA, CDR2 FQGTGA. Trimming removed 2 bases from V and 9 bases from J, with 20 bases in between. This CDR3 spans 16 amino acids. The CDR3 loop is CASSLQPDDPWGEQFF. The CDR3 coding sequence is TGTGCCAGCAGCTTACAGCCGGACGACCCTTGGGGTGAGCAGTTCTTC.

V gene TRBV28 combines with J gene TRBJ1-2, with D maybe TRBD1 (6 bases). Germline CDR1 and CDR2: MDHEN and SYDVKM. V was shortened by 4 bases and J by 0 bases, with 21 bases between the two germline ends. The CDR3 contains 18 residues. CDR3 in DNA: TGTGCCAGCAGTTACCTAATCGGGAGGGGGGAAGCTAACTATGGCTACACCTTC. It codes for CASSYLIGRGEANYGYTF.

CDR3: CASTPSDFGSYNEQFF. The CDR3 bases are TGTGCCAGCACCCCCTCCGACTTCGGCTCCTACAATGAGCAGTTCTTC. This chain links TRBV3-1 (or the pseudogene TRBV3-2) with TRBJ2-1; D is unclear. CDR3 length: 16 residues. Germline V CDR1 and CDR2: LGHDT, YNNKEL (reference sequence). Trimming pared 7 bases from V and 0 bases from J, leaving 16 bases between.

The V gene is TRBV18, the J gene TRBJ1-2; the D gene is possibly TRBD1 (6 bases). Deletions cut 3 bases from V and 6 bases from J, with 11 bases between. The germline V gene encodes CDR1 KGHSH and CDR2 LQKENI. CDR3 size: 13 residues. For the CDR3, the DNA is TGTGCCAGCTCACCGAGGGGGGATGATGGCTACACCTTC. Protein sequence: CASSPRGDDGYTF.

V usage is TRBV11-2 and J usage is TRBJ1-3; D perhaps matches TRBD1 (5 bases). Germline CDR1 is SGHAT and CDR2 is FQNNGV. V was shortened by 3 bases and J by 2 bases, with 5 bases between the two germline ends. The CDR3 is 13 amino acids. DNA for the CDR3: TGTGCCAGCAGCTTGGGGGCTGGAAACACCATATATTTT. Its translation is CASSLGAGNTIYF. Complete variable domain (other parts from reference TRBV11-2 and TRBJ1-3): EAGVAQSPRYKIIEKRQSVAFWCNPISGHATLYWYQQILGQGPKLLIQFQNNGVVDDSQLPKDRFSAERLKGVDSTLKIQPAKLEDSAVYLCASSLGAGNTIYFGEGSWLTVV.

CDR3 sequence: CASSPQKREGYNEQFF. CDR3 DNA: TGTGCCAGCAGTCCCCAGAAGCGGGAGGGCTACAATGAGCAGTTCTTC. The chain is built from TRBV25-1 and TRBJ2-1; 10 nucleotides agree with TRBD2. Germline V gene sequence: CDR1 MGHDK, CDR2 SYGVNS. The CDR3 length is 16 residues. V was clipped by 5 bases and J by 3 bases; unmatched bases: 7.